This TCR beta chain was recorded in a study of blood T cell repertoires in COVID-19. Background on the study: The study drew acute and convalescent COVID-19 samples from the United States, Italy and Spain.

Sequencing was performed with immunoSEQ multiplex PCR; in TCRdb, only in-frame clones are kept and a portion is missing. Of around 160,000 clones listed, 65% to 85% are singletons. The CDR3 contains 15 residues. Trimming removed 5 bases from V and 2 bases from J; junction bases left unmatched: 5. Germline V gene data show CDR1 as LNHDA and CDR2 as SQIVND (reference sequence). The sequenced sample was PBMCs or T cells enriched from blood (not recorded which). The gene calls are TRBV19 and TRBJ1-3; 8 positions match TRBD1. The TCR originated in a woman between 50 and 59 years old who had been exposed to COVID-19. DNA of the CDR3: TGTGCCAGTAGTCTACAGGGGGGAACTGGAAACACCATATATTTT. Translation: CASSLQGGTGNTIYF.